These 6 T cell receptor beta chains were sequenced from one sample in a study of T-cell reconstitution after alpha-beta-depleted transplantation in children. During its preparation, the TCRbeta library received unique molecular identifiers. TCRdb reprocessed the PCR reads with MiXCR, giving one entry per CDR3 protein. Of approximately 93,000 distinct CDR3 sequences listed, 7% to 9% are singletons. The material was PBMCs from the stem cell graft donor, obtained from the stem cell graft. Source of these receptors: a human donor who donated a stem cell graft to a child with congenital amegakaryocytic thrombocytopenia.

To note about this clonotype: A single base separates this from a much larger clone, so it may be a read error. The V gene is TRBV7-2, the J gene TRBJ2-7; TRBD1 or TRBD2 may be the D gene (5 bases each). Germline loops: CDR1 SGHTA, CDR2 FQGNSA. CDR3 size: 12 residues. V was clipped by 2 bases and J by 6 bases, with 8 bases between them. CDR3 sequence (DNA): TGTGCCAGCAGCTTATCGGGGACCGAGCAGTACTTC. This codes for CASSLSGTEQYF.

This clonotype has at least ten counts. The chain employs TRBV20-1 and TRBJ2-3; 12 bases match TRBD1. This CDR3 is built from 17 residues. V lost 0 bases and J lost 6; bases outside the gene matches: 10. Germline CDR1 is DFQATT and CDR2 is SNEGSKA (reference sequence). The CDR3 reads CSARDLRGQGASDTQYF. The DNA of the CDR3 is TGCAGTGCTAGAGATCTCCGGGGACAGGGGGCGAGCGATACGCAGTATTTT.

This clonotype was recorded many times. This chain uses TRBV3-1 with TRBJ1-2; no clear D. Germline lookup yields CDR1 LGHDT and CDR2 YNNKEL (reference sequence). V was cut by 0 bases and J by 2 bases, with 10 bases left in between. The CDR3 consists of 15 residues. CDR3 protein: CASSQEGSGNYGYTF. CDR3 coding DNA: TGTGCCAGCAGCCAAGAAGGGTCCGGGAACTATGGCTACACCTTC.

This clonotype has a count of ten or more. The CDR3 loop reads CAISGDGQTEGYTF. CDR3 bases: TGTGCCATCAGTGGGGACGGCCAGACGGAGGGCTACACCTTC. This rearrangement joins TRBV10-3 to TRBJ1-2; weak D call: TRBD1 (5 bases). The germline gives CDR1 ENHRY, CDR2 SYGVKD. CDR3 size: 14 residues. The V end lost 4 bases, the J end lost 8 bases, and 17 bases lay between the germline ends.

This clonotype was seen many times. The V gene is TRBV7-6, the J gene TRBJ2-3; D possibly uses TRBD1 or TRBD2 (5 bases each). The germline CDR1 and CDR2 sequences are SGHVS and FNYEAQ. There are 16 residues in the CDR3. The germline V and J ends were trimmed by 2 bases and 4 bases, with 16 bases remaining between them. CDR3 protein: CASSLSGTAGADTQYF. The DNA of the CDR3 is TGTGCCAGCAGCTTATCGGGGACGGCAGGTGCAGATACGCAGTATTTT.

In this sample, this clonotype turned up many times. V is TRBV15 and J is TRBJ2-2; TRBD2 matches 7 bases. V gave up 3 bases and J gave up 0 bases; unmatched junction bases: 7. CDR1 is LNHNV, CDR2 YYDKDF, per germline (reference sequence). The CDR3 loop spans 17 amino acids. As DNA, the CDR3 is TGTGCCACCAGCAGCCCCGGGGAGGGGCCGAACACCGGGGAGCTGTTTTTT. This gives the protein CATSSPGEGPNTGELFF.